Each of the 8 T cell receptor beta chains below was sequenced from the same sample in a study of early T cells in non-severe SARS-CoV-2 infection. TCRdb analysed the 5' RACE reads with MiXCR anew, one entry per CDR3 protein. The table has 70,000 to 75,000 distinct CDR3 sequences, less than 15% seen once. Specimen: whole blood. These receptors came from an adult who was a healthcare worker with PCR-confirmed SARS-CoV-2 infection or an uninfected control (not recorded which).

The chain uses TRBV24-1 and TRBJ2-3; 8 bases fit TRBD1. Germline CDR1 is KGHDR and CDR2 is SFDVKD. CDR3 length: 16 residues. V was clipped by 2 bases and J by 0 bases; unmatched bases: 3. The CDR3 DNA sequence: TGTGCCACCAGTGATTCCGGACAGGGAAGCACAGATACGCAGTATTTT. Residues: CATSDSGQGSTDTQYF.

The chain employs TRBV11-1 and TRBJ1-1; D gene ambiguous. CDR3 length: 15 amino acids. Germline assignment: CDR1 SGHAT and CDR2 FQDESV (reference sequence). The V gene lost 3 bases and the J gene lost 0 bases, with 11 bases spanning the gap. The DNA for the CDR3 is TGTGCCAGCAGCTTTGGACGGATTATGAACACTGAAGCTTTCTTT. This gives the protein CASSFGRIMNTEAFF.

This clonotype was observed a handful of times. CDR3 nucleotide sequence: TGCAGCGTTGGACACGGGCAAGATACGCAGTATTTT. This sequence encodes CSVGHGQDTQYF. The rearrangement joins TRBV29-1 to TRBJ2-3, with no clear D. Germline-derived CDR1 and CDR2 are SQVTM and ANQGSEA. Trimming pared 4 bases from V and 5 bases from J, leaving 10 bases between. The CDR3 loop spans 12 amino acids.

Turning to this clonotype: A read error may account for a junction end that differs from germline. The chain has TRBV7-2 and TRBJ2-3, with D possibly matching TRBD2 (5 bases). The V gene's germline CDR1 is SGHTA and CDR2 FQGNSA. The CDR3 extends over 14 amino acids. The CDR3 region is CVSSSLRAKDTQYF. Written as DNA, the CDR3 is TGTGTCAGCAGCTCTCTGCGGGCCAAAGATACGCAGTATTTT.

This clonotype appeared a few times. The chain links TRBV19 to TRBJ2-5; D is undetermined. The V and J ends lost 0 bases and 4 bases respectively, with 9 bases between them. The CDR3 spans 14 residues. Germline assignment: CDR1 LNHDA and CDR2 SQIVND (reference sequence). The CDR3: CASSIDRMRETQYF. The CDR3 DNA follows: TGTGCCAGTAGTATAGACCGGATGCGAGAGACCCAGTACTTC.

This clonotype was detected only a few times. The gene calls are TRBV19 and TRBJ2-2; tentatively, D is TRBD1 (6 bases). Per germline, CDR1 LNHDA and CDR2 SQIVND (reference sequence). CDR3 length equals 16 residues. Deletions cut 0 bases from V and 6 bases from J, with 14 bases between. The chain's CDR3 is CASSIDGTPMSGELFF. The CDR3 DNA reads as TGTGCCAGTAGTATAGATGGGACACCCATGTCCGGGGAGCTGTTTTTT.

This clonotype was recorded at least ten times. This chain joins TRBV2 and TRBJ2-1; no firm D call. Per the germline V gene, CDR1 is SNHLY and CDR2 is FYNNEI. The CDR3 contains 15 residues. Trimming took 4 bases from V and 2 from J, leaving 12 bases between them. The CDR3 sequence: CASSAERSTYNEQFF. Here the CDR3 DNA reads TGTGCCAGCAGTGCCGAGAGGTCAACCTACAATGAGCAGTTCTTC. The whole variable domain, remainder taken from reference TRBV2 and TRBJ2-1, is EPEVTQTPSHQVTQMGQEVILRCVPISNHLYFYWYRQILGQKVEFLVSFYNNEISEKSEIFDDQFSVERPDGSNFTLKIRSTKLEDSAMYFCASSAERSTYNEQFFGPGTRLTVL.

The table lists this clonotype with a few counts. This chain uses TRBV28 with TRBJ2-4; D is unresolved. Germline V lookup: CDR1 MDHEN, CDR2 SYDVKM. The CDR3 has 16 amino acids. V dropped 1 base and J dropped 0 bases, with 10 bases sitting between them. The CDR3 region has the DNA TGTGCCAGCAGTTTATTTGGTCTTCTAGCCAAAAACATTCAGTACTTC. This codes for CASSLFGLLAKNIQYF.